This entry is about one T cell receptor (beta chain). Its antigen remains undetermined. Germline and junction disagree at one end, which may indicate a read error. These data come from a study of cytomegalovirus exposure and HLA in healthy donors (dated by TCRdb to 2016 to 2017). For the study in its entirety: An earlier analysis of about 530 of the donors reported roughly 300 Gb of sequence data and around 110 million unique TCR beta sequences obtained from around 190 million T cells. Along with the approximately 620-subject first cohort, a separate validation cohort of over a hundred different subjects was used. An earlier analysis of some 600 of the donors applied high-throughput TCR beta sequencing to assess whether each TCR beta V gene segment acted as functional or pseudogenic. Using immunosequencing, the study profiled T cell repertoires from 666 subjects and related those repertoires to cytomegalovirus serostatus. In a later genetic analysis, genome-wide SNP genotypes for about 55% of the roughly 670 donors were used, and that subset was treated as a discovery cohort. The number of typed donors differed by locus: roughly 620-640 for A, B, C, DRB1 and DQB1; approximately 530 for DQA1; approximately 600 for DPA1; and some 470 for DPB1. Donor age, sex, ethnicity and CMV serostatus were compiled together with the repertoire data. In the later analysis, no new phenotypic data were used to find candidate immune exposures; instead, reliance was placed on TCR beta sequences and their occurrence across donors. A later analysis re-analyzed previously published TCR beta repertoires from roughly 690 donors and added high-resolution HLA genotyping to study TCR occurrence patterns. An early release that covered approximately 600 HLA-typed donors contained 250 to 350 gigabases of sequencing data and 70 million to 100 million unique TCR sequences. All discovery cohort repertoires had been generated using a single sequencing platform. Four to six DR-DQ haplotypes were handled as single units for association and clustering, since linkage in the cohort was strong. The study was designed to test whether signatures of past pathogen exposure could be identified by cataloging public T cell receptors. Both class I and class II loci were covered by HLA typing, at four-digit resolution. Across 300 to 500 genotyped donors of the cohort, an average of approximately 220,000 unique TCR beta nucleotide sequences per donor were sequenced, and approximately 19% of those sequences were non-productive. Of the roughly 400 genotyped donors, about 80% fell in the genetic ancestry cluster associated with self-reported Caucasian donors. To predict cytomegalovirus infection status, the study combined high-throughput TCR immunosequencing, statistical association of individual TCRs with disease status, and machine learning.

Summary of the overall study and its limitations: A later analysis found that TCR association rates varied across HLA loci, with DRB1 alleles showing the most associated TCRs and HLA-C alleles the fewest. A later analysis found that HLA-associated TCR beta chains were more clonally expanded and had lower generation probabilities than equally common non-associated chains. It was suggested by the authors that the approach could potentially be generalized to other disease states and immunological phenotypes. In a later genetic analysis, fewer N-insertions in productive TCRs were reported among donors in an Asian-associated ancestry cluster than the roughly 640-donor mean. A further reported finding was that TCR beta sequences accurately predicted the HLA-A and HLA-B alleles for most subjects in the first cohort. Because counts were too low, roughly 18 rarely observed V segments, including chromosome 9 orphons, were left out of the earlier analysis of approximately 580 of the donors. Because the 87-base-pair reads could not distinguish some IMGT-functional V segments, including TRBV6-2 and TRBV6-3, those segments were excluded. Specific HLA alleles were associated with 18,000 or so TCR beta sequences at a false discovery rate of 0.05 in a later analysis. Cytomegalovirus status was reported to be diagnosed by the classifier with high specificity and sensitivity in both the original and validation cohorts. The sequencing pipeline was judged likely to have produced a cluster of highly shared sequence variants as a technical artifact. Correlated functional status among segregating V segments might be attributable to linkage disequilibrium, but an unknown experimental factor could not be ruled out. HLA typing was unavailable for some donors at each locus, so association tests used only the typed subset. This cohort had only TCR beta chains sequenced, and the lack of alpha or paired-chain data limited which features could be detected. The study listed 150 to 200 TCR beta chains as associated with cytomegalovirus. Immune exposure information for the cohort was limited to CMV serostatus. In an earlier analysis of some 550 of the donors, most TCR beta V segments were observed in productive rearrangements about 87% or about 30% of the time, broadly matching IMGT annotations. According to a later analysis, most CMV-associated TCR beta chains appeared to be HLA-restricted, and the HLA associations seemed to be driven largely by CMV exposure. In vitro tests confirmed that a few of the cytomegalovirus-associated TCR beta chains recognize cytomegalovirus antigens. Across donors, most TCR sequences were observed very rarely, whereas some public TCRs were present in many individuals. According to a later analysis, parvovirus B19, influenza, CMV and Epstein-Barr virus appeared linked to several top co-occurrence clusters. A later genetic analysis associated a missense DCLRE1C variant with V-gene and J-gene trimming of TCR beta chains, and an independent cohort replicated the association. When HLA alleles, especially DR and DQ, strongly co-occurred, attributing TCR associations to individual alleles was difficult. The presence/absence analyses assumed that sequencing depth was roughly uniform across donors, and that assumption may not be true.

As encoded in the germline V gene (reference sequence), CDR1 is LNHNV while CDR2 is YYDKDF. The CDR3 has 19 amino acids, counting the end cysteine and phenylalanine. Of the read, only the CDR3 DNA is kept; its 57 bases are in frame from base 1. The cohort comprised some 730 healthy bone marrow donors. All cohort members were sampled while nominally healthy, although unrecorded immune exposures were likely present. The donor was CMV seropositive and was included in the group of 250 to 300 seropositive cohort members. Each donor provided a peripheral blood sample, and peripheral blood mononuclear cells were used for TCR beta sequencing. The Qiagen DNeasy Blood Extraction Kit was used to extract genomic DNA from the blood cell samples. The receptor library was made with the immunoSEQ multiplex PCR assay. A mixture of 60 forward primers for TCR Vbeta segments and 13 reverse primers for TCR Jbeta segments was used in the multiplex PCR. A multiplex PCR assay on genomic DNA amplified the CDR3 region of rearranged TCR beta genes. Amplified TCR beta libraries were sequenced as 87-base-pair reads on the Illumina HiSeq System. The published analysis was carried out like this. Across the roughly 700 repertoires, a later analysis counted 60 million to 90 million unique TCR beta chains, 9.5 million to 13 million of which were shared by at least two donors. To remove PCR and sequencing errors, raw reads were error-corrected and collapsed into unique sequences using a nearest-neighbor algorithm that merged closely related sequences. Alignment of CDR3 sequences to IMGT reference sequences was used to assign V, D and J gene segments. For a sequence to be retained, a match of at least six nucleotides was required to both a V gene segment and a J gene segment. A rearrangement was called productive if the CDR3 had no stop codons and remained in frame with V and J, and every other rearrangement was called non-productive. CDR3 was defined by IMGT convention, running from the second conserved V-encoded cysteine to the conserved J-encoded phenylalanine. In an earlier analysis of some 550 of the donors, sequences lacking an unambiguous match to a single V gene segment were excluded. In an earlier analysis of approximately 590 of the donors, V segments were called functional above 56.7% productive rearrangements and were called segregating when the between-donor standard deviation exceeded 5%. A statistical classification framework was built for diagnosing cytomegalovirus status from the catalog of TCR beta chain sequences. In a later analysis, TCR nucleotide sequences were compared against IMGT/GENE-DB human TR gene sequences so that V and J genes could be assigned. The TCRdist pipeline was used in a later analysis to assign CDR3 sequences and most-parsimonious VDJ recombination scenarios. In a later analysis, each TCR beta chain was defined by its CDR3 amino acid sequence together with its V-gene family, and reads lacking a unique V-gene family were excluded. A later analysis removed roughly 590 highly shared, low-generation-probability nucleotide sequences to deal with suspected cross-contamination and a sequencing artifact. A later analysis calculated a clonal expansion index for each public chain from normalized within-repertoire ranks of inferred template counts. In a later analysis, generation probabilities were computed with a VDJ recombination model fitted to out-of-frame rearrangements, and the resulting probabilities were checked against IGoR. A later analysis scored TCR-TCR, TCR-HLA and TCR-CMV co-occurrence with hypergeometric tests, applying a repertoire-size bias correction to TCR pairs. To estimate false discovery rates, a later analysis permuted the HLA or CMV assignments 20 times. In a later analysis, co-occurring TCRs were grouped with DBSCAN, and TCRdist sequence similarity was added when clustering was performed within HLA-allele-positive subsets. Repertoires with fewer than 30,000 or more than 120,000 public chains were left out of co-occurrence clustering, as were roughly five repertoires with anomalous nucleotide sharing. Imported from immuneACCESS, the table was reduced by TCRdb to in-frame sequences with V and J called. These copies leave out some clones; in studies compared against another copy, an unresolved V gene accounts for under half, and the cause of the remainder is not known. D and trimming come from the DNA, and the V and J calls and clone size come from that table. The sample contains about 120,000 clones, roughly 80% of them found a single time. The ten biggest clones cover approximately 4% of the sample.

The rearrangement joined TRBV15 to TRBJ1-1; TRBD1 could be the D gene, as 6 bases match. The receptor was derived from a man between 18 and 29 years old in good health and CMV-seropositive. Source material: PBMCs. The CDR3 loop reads CATSPRQDHNPGVNTEALF. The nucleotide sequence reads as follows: TGTGCCACCAGCCCTAGACAGGACCACAACCCAGGCGTGAACACTGAAGCTCTCTTT.